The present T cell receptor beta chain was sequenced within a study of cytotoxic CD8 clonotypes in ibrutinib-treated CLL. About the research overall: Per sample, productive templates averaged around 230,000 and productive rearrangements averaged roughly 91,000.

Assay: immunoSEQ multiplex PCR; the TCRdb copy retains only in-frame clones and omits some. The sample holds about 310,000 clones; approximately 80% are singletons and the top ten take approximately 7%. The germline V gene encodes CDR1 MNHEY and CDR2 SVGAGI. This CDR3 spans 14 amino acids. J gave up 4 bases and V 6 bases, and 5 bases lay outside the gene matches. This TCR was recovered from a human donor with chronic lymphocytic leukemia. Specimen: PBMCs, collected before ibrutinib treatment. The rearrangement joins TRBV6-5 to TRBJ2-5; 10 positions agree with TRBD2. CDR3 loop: CASRNSGRGETQYF. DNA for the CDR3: TGTGCCAGCAGAAACAGCGGGAGGGGAGAGACCCAGTACTTC.